This TCR beta chain appears in the sequencing data of a study of control samples from healthy donors and cancer patients. Some clones are missing from TCRdb's copy, which holds only in-frame ones; the method was immunoSEQ multiplex PCR. This table holds about 150,000 clones, about 94% found once. The ends were cut back, 3 bases at V and 8 bases at J, with 9 bases in the middle. This CDR3 is built from 12 residues. Germline-derived CDR1 and CDR2 are SGHRS and YFSETQ. The receptor's source is a woman under 40 in good health. The specimen was blood. The chain has TRBV5-1 and TRBJ2-1, with D possibly matching TRBD1 (5 bases). The CDR3 sequence: CASSSTRDEQFF. For the CDR3, the DNA is TGCGCCAGCAGCTCAACCAGGGATGAGCAGTTCTTC.